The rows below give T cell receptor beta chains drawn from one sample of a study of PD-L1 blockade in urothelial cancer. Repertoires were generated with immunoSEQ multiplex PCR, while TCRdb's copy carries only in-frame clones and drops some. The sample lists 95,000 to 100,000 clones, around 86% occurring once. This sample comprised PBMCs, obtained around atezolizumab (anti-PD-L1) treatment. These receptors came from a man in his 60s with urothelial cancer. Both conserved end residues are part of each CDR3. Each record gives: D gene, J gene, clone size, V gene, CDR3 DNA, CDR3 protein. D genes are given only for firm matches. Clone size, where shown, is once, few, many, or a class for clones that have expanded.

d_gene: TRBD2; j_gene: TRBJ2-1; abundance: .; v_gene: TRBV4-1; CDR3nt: TGCGCCAGCAGCCAAGATCATACGGGGGGGCCTGGCAATGAGCAGTTCTTC; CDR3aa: CASSQDHTGGPGNEQFF
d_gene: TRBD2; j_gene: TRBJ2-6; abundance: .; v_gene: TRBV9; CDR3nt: TGTGCCAGCAGCGTAGCTAGACGGGGCGGGGGGGCCACTGGGGCCAACGTCCTGACTTTC; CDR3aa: CASSVARRGGGATGANVLTF
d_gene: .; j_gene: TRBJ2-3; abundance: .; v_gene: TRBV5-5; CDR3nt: TGTGCCAGCAGCTTGAAGGGGTCCACAGATACGCAGTATTTT; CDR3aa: CASSLKGSTDTQYF
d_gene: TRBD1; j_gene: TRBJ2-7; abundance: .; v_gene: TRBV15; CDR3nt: TGTGCCACCAGCAGAGGGGGACAGGGGGCCTACGAGCAGTACTTC; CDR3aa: CATSRGGQGAYEQYF
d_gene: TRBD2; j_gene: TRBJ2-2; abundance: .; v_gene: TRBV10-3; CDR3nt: TGTGCCATCAGTGAAGGACTAGCGGTGAACACCGGGGAGCTGTTTTTT; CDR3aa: CAISEGLAVNTGELFF
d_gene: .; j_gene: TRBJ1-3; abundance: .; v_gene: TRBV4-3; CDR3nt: TGCGCCAGCAGCCAAGACCACGGACAGTTTGGAAACACCATATATTTT; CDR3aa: CASSQDHGQFGNTIYF
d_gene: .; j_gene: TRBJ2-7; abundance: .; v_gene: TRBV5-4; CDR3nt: TGTGCCAGCAGCCGCGACTCGTACGAGCAGTACTTC; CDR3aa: CASSRDSYEQYF
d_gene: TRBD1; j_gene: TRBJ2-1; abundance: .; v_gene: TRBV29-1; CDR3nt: TGCAGCGTTGTGAGCAGGGGGTCGTACAATGAGCAGTTCTTC; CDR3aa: CSVVSRGSYNEQFF
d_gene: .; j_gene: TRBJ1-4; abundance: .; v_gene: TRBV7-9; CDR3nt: TGTGCCAGCAGCTTAGCCGACAGTGAAAAACTGTTTTTT; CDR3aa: CASSLADSEKLFF
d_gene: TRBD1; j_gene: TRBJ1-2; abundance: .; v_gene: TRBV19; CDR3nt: TGTGCCAGTAGACCGGGACAGTACCCTAACTATGGCTACACCTTC; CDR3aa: CASRPGQYPNYGYTF
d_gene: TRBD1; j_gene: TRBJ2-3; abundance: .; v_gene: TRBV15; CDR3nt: TGTGCCACCAGCAGGGACAGGGGGCGGACAGATACGCAGTATTTT; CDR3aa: CATSRDRGRTDTQYF
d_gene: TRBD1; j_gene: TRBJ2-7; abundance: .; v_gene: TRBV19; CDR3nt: TGTGCCAGTACCTCGGGACAGGGTTTCCAAGAGCAGTACTTC; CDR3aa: CASTSGQGFQEQYF
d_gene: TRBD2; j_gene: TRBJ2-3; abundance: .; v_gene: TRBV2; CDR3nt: TGTGCCAGTAAACTAGCGGGGACGAAAGATACGCAGTATTTT; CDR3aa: CASKLAGTKDTQYF
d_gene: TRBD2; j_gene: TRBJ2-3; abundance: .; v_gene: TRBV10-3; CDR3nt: TGTGCCATCAATAACGGGGGGAACTCAGATACGCAGTATTTT; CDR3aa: CAINNGGNSDTQYF
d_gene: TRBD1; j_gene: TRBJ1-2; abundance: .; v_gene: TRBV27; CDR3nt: TGTGCCAGCAGTTTAAACAGGGGTATGGGCTACACCTTC; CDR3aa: CASSLNRGMGYTF
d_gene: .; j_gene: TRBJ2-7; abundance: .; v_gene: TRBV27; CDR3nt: TGTGCCAGCGGCCACTACGAGCAGTACTTC; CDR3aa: CASGHYEQYF
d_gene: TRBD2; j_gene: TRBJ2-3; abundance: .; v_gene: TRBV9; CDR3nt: TGTGCCAGCAGCACACCGGGGGGGGGCACAGATACGCAGTATTTT; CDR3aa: CASSTPGGGTDTQYF
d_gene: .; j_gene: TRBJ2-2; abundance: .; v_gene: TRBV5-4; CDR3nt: TGTGCCAGCAGCTCGACGATCAGGGAAGGCGCCGGGGAGCTGTTTTTT; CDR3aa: CASSSTIREGAGELFF
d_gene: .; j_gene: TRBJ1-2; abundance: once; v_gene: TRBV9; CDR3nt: TGTGCCAGCAGCGCTACCCCCCCAGGTAGGGGCTACACCTTC; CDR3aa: CASSATPPGRGYTF
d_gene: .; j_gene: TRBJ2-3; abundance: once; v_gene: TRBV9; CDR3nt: TGTGCCAGCAGCGTAGGATCACTCACAGATACGCAGTATTTT; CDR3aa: CASSVGSLTDTQYF